The T cell receptor (beta chain) described here comes from a study of cytomegalovirus exposure and HLA in healthy donors. Study-level findings and limits: The authors judged a highly shared variant cluster likely a sequencing artifact.

The PCR made use of 60 Vbeta and 13 Jbeta primers. The assay was immunoSEQ multiplex PCR, and TCRdb's table has in-frame clones only and misses some. The table has about 130,000 clones, around 74% seen once. The CDR3 spans 14 residues. Germline CDR1 MNHNS, CDR2 SASEGT. Trimming left V 10 bases short and J 4 bases short, with 17 bases between. In the case of this clone: The antigen is unknown.

Nominally healthy donors were sampled, though unrecorded immune exposures were likely. V usage is TRBV6-1 and J usage is TRBJ2-1; maybe TRBD2 (7 bases). Sequenced material: PBMCs. This TCR derives from a man between 35 and 55 years old in good health and CMV-seropositive. Here the CDR3 reads CAITRGADYNEQFF. In DNA, the CDR3 is TGTGCCATTACCCGGGGGGCAGATTACAATGAGCAGTTCTTC.